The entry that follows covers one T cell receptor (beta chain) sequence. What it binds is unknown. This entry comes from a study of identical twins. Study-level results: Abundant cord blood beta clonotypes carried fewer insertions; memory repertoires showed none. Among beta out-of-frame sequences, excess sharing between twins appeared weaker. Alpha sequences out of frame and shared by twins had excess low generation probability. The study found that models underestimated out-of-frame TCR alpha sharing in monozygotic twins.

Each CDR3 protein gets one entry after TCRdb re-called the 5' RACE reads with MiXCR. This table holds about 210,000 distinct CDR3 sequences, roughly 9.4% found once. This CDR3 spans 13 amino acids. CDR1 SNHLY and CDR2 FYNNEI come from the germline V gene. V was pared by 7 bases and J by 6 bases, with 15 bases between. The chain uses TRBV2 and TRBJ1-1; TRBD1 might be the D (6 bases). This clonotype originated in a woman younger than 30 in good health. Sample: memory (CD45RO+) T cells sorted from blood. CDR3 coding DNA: TGTGCCAGCAATCAGGGGTTGGGGTCTGAAGCTTTCTTT. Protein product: CASNQGLGSEAFF.